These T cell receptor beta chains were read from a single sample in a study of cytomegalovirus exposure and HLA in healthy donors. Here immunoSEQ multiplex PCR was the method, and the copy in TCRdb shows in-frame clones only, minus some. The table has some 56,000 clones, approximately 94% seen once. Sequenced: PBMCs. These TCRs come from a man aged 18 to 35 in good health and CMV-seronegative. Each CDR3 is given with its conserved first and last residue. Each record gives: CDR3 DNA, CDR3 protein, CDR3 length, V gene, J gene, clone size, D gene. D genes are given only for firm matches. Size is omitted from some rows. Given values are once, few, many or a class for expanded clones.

CDR3 DNA: TGCGCCAGCAGCCAGACCAGGGGGCCGGAGACCCAGTACTTC; CDR3 protein: CASSQTRGPETQYF; CDR3 length: 14; V gene: TRBV4-1; J gene: TRBJ2-5; clone size: -; D gene: TRBD1
CDR3 DNA: TGTGCCAGCAGTCCGGCCGGGACAGGGGGCGTATATGAGCAGTTCTTC; CDR3 protein: CASSPAGTGGVYEQFF; CDR3 length: 16; V gene: TRBV28; J gene: TRBJ2-1; clone size: few; D gene: TRBD1
CDR3 DNA: TGTGCCAGCAGCCGTCCTTACTCGAGTGGGACTTTC; CDR3 protein: CASSRPYSSGTF; CDR3 length: 12; V gene: TRBV5-6; J gene: TRBJ2-7; clone size: once; D gene: -
CDR3 DNA: TGCAGCGTTGAAGTGGTAGTCCAAGAGACCCAGTACTTC; CDR3 protein: CSVEVVVQETQYF; CDR3 length: 13; V gene: TRBV29-1; J gene: TRBJ2-5; clone size: -; D gene: -
CDR3 DNA: TGTGCCAGCAGCGGCGGGGCAGGACGCTCTGGAAACACCATATATTTT; CDR3 protein: CASSGGAGRSGNTIYF; CDR3 length: 16; V gene: TRBV5-6; J gene: TRBJ1-3; clone size: -; D gene: -
CDR3 DNA: TGTGCCAGCAGTTTTACCGCACAGGGGGCAGGCTATGGCTACACCTTC; CDR3 protein: CASSFTAQGAGYGYTF; CDR3 length: 16; V gene: TRBV28; J gene: TRBJ1-2; clone size: -; D gene: TRBD1
CDR3 DNA: TGTGCCAGCTCACCAATGACAGGGCGGTACGAGCAGTACTTC; CDR3 protein: CASSPMTGRYEQYF; CDR3 length: 14; V gene: TRBV18; J gene: TRBJ2-7; clone size: once; D gene: TRBD1
CDR3 DNA: TGCGCCAGCAGCTTGGGAGGGTCCGGGGAGCTGTTTTTT; CDR3 protein: CASSLGGSGELFF; CDR3 length: 13; V gene: TRBV5-1; J gene: TRBJ2-2; clone size: -; D gene: -
CDR3 DNA: TGCGCCAGCAGCTTGTGGGCGGGAAACGACAATGAGCAGTTCTTC; CDR3 protein: CASSLWAGNDNEQFF; CDR3 length: 15; V gene: TRBV5-1; J gene: TRBJ2-1; clone size: -; D gene: -
CDR3 DNA: TGTGCCAGCAGCTTGGAACAGGGGAATCAGCCCCAGCATTTT; CDR3 protein: CASSLEQGNQPQHF; CDR3 length: 14; V gene: TRBV5-6; J gene: TRBJ1-5; clone size: -; D gene: TRBD1
CDR3 DNA: TGTGCCAGCAGCTTAGGGGGACAGGTCTACGAGCAGTACTTC; CDR3 protein: CASSLGGQVYEQYF; CDR3 length: 14; V gene: TRBV7-2; J gene: TRBJ2-7; clone size: -; D gene: TRBD1
CDR3 DNA: TGTGCCAGTGGGAGGGCGGGAAGTCATTACAATGAGCAGTTCTTC; CDR3 protein: CASGRAGSHYNEQFF; CDR3 length: 15; V gene: TRBV2; J gene: TRBJ2-1; clone size: -; D gene: TRBD2
CDR3 DNA: TGCGCCAGCAGCCAATCCCTAGAACAAGAGACCCAGTACTTC; CDR3 protein: CASSQSLEQETQYF; CDR3 length: 14; V gene: TRBV4-3; J gene: TRBJ2-5; clone size: -; D gene: -
CDR3 DNA: TGTGCCAGCAGCCAAGATTGGCTAGCGGGAGGGTCCTACAATGAGCAGTTCTTC; CDR3 protein: CASSQDWLAGGSYNEQFF; CDR3 length: 18; V gene: TRBV4-2; J gene: TRBJ2-1; clone size: -; D gene: TRBD2
CDR3 DNA: TGTGCCAGTAGTGCCCTGGGCGCGGGAGTCACAGATACGCAGTATTTT; CDR3 protein: CASSALGAGVTDTQYF; CDR3 length: 16; V gene: TRBV19; J gene: TRBJ2-3; clone size: -; D gene: TRBD2
CDR3 DNA: TGTGCCAGCAGCTTCCGGACAGGGCCTGAGCAGTTCTTC; CDR3 protein: CASSFRTGPEQFF; CDR3 length: 13; V gene: TRBV7-2; J gene: TRBJ2-1; clone size: -; D gene: TRBD1
CDR3 DNA: TGTGCCAGCAGTGAAGCGCTTCGGGGAGCGTGGGCGGGATCCAACTACGAGCAGTACTTC; CDR3 protein: CASSEALRGAWAGSNYEQYF; CDR3 length: 20; V gene: TRBV6-1; J gene: TRBJ2-7; clone size: once; D gene: -
CDR3 DNA: TGTGCCAGCAGCGTAGATATGACTAGCGGGATTCTAAGTGAGCAGTTCTTC; CDR3 protein: CASSVDMTSGILSEQFF; CDR3 length: 17; V gene: TRBV9; J gene: TRBJ2-1; clone size: -; D gene: TRBD2
CDR3 DNA: TGTGCCACCAGGGAAGGTGGGCGGGAACGGTCCGGGGAGCTGTTTTTT; CDR3 protein: CATREGGRERSGELFF; CDR3 length: 16; V gene: TRBV15; J gene: TRBJ2-2; clone size: -; D gene: -
CDR3 DNA: TGTGCCAGCAGCTTAGCGACCCGGGATAGCGAGCAGTACTTC; CDR3 protein: CASSLATRDSEQYF; CDR3 length: 14; V gene: TRBV7-2; J gene: TRBJ2-7; clone size: -; D gene: -
CDR3 DNA: TGCGCCAGCAGCCCTCGCGGCGGGAGGGCCACCTACAATGAGCAGTTCTTC; CDR3 protein: CASSPRGGRATYNEQFF; CDR3 length: 17; V gene: TRBV4-1; J gene: TRBJ2-1; clone size: -; D gene: TRBD2
CDR3 DNA: TGTGCCACCAGCCCTATGACAGGGAGTAGCCAGCCCCAGCATTTT; CDR3 protein: CATSPMTGSSQPQHF; CDR3 length: 15; V gene: TRBV15; J gene: TRBJ1-5; clone size: -; D gene: TRBD1
CDR3 DNA: TGTGCCAGCTCACCACCCCGACAGGGCCGCACAGATACGCAGTATTTT; CDR3 protein: CASSPPRQGRTDTQYF; CDR3 length: 16; V gene: TRBV18; J gene: TRBJ2-3; clone size: -; D gene: TRBD1
CDR3 DNA: TGTGCCAGCAGTTACCCAGACAGGGCCCTTAACTACGAGCAGTACTTC; CDR3 protein: CASSYPDRALNYEQYF; CDR3 length: 16; V gene: TRBV28; J gene: TRBJ2-7; clone size: -; D gene: TRBD1
CDR3 DNA: TGCGCCAGCAGCCAAGGGACTAGCGGGACGCGCTACGAGCAGTACTTC; CDR3 protein: CASSQGTSGTRYEQYF; CDR3 length: 16; V gene: TRBV4-3; J gene: TRBJ2-7; clone size: -; D gene: TRBD2
CDR3 DNA: TGTGCCAGCAGCTCGATGGGACTGAGTAACTATGGCTACACCTTC; CDR3 protein: CASSSMGLSNYGYTF; CDR3 length: 15; V gene: TRBV11-2; J gene: TRBJ1-2; clone size: -; D gene: -
CDR3 DNA: TGTGCCAGCAGCCTGGGGTCAGGGGTCACAGAGACCCAGTACTTC; CDR3 protein: CASSLGSGVTETQYF; CDR3 length: 15; V gene: TRBV5-4; J gene: TRBJ2-5; clone size: -; D gene: -
CDR3 DNA: TGTGCCAGCAGGCCCCAGGGTTACGGTGGCTACACCTTC; CDR3 protein: CASRPQGYGGYTF; CDR3 length: 13; V gene: TRBV28; J gene: TRBJ1-2; clone size: -; D gene: -
CDR3 DNA: TGTGCCAGCAGTGGGACAGGGGGCTACGAGCAGTACTTC; CDR3 protein: CASSGTGGYEQYF; CDR3 length: 13; V gene: TRBV6-4; J gene: TRBJ2-7; clone size: few; D gene: TRBD1
CDR3 DNA: TGTGCCACCGAGGGACAGTCGGATCAGCCCCAGCATTTT; CDR3 protein: CATEGQSDQPQHF; CDR3 length: 13; V gene: TRBV6-1; J gene: TRBJ1-5; clone size: -; D gene: TRBD1
CDR3 DNA: TGCGCCAGCAGCCAAGATCAGGCTAGCGGATCCTACGAGCAGTACTTC; CDR3 protein: CASSQDQASGSYEQYF; CDR3 length: 16; V gene: TRBV4-3; J gene: TRBJ2-7; clone size: few; D gene: TRBD2
CDR3 DNA: TGTGCCAGCAGAAGCTTGACTAGCGGGGACTACGAGCAGTACTTC; CDR3 protein: CASRSLTSGDYEQYF; CDR3 length: 15; V gene: TRBV27; J gene: TRBJ2-7; clone size: -; D gene: TRBD2
CDR3 DNA: TGCGCCAGCAGCTTTCGACAGGGAACCTACGAGCAGTACTTC; CDR3 protein: CASSFRQGTYEQYF; CDR3 length: 14; V gene: TRBV5-1; J gene: TRBJ2-7; clone size: -; D gene: TRBD1
CDR3 DNA: TGCGCCAGCAAAGGGGTTACGAACACTGAAGCTTTCTTT; CDR3 protein: CASKGVTNTEAFF; CDR3 length: 13; V gene: TRBV10-2; J gene: TRBJ1-1; clone size: -; D gene: -
CDR3 DNA: TGTGCCAGCAGCTACGGCGCCGGGACTTCCACAGATACGCAGTATTTT; CDR3 protein: CASSYGAGTSTDTQYF; CDR3 length: 16; V gene: TRBV11-3; J gene: TRBJ2-3; clone size: -; D gene: -
CDR3 DNA: TGTGCCAGCTCTCGCGGGACAGGGGCAGGAGAGCAGTACTTC; CDR3 protein: CASSRGTGAGEQYF; CDR3 length: 14; V gene: TRBV18; J gene: TRBJ2-7; clone size: -; D gene: TRBD1
CDR3 DNA: TGCGCCAGCAGCCAACGTCCTCGCGGGGAGCAGTACTTC; CDR3 protein: CASSQRPRGEQYF; CDR3 length: 13; V gene: TRBV4-3; J gene: TRBJ2-7; clone size: -; D gene: -
CDR3 DNA: TGTGCCAGCAGCTCTAATAGCGGAAACGAGCAGTACTTC; CDR3 protein: CASSSNSGNEQYF; CDR3 length: 13; V gene: TRBV11-2; J gene: TRBJ2-7; clone size: -; D gene: -
CDR3 DNA: TGTGCCAGCTCTTACAGGAGCTATGGCTACACCTTC; CDR3 protein: CASSYRSYGYTF; CDR3 length: 12; V gene: TRBV7-2; J gene: TRBJ1-2; clone size: once; D gene: -
CDR3 DNA: TGTGCCAGCAGCCACACACGACAAAGCACTGAAGCTTTCTTT; CDR3 protein: CASSHTRQSTEAFF; CDR3 length: 14; V gene: TRBV14; J gene: TRBJ1-1; clone size: -; D gene: -
CDR3 DNA: TGTGCCAGCAACGGACAGGGGGCAGAGACCCAGTACTTC; CDR3 protein: CASNGQGAETQYF; CDR3 length: 13; V gene: TRBV6-5; J gene: TRBJ2-5; clone size: -; D gene: TRBD1
CDR3 DNA: TGTGCCATCACCCCCGCCGAGGGGCAAGGGGGTACTGAAGCTTTCTTT; CDR3 protein: CAITPAEGQGGTEAFF; CDR3 length: 16; V gene: TRBV10-3; J gene: TRBJ1-1; clone size: -; D gene: -
CDR3 DNA: TGTGCCAGCAGTCCGCCCCAAGGGGCGACTGAGGGCTACACCTTC; CDR3 protein: CASSPPQGATEGYTF; CDR3 length: 15; V gene: TRBV7-2; J gene: TRBJ1-2; clone size: -; D gene: -
CDR3 DNA: TGTGCCAGCAGCTCGCAAAGGGTAGCGGGACGGGATGAGCAGTTCTTC; CDR3 protein: CASSSQRVAGRDEQFF; CDR3 length: 16; V gene: TRBV7-9; J gene: TRBJ2-1; clone size: -; D gene: TRBD2
CDR3 DNA: TGTGCCAGCAGCTTTAGCGGGAGCGATTACAATGAGCAGTTCTTC; CDR3 protein: CASSFSGSDYNEQFF; CDR3 length: 15; V gene: TRBV11-2; J gene: TRBJ2-1; clone size: -; D gene: TRBD2
CDR3 DNA: TGTGCCAGCAGCATGACTAGCGGGAACTACAATGAGCAGTTCTTC; CDR3 protein: CASSMTSGNYNEQFF; CDR3 length: 15; V gene: TRBV9; J gene: TRBJ2-1; clone size: -; D gene: TRBD2
CDR3 DNA: TGTGCCAGCGGGTCAGGATCCTCGAACACTGAAGCTTTCTTT; CDR3 protein: CASGSGSSNTEAFF; CDR3 length: 14; V gene: TRBV7-2; J gene: TRBJ1-1; clone size: -; D gene: -
CDR3 DNA: TGTGCCAGCAATTGGGGGGAGGATCAGCCCCAGCATTTT; CDR3 protein: CASNWGEDQPQHF; CDR3 length: 13; V gene: TRBV28; J gene: TRBJ1-5; clone size: -; D gene: -
CDR3 DNA: TGCGCCAGCATATCAGGGGGCAGCACAGATACGCAGTATTTT; CDR3 protein: CASISGGSTDTQYF; CDR3 length: 14; V gene: TRBV10-1; J gene: TRBJ2-3; clone size: -; D gene: TRBD1
CDR3 DNA: TGTGCCAGCAGTGAAGAGGCTAGTGGCTACAATGAGCAGTTCTTC; CDR3 protein: CASSEEASGYNEQFF; CDR3 length: 15; V gene: TRBV6-1; J gene: TRBJ2-1; clone size: -; D gene: -
CDR3 DNA: TGCGCCAGCAGCCGCGGGACAGGCCACAATGAGCAGTTCTTC; CDR3 protein: CASSRGTGHNEQFF; CDR3 length: 14; V gene: TRBV10-2; J gene: TRBJ2-1; clone size: -; D gene: TRBD1
CDR3 DNA: TGTGCCGCGAGCCGGGGGAGACTAGCCTCAGAGACCCAGTACTTC; CDR3 protein: CAASRGRLASETQYF; CDR3 length: 15; V gene: TRBV6-5; J gene: TRBJ2-5; clone size: -; D gene: TRBD2
CDR3 DNA: TGCGCCAGTCCGATGAATAGCGGGACCCCCAACCACGAGCAGTACTTC; CDR3 protein: CASPMNSGTPNHEQYF; CDR3 length: 16; V gene: TRBV4-3; J gene: TRBJ2-7; clone size: -; D gene: TRBD2
CDR3 DNA: TGTGCCAGCACCCCAGGAACTAGCGGCTCCTACGAGCAGTACTTC; CDR3 protein: CASTPGTSGSYEQYF; CDR3 length: 15; V gene: TRBV7-8; J gene: TRBJ2-7; clone size: few; D gene: TRBD2
CDR3 DNA: TGCGCCAGCAGCCGCCGGACCCGCGGGACTAGCGGGACCCCGGATGAGCAGTTCTTC; CDR3 protein: CASSRRTRGTSGTPDEQFF; CDR3 length: 19; V gene: TRBV4-3; J gene: TRBJ2-1; clone size: -; D gene: TRBD2